This TCR beta chain was identified in a study of CD8+CD57+ T cells in acquired aplastic anemia. Study context: Yields of DNA that came from sorted CD4+ and CD8+ cells averaged 3.2 ug.

V lost 3 bases and J 7 bases, leaving 4 bases between the germline ends. This CDR3 is built from 12 residues. Germline V gives CDR1 LGHDT, CDR2 YNNKEL (reference sequence). This clonotype was detected ten times or more. Template material for TCR beta VDJ and CDR3 profiling consisted of genomic DNA. TCRdb recomputed calls from the reads with MiXCR, one row per CDR3 protein. The data hold more than 250,000 distinct CDR3 sequences, with approximately 55% observed a single time. This chain connects TRBV3-1 to TRBJ1-6; D ambiguous. The TCR comes from a human donor with severe aplastic anemia or a healthy control (not recorded which). Sequenced input: sorted CD4+, CD8+, or CD8+CD57+ T cells (not recorded which) from PBMCs. CDR3: CASSQANSPLHF. CDR3 DNA: TGTGCCAGCAGCCAGGCAAATTCACCCCTCCACTTT.